In its sample, the clone carrying this TCR beta chain was seen a few times. The antigen remains unidentified. This sample is part of a study of CD8 T cells in ankylosing spondylitis. General study results and limits: A motif of under ten highly homologous TCR beta variants was seen as apparently characteristic of ankylosing spondylitis blood. The study looked at matched synovial fluid samples from ankylosing spondylitis patients. Disease-linked clones were reported to be significantly enriched there. Existing reports had already noted some motif variants in reactive arthritis synovial fluid and blood.

Trimming took 7 bases from V and 0 from J; bases not matched to a gene: 18. The CDR3 covers 19 residues. CDR1 and CDR2 (germline): SNHLY, FYNNEI. With molecular barcodes, quantitative 5'-RACE was used to make the TCR beta libraries. TCRdb re-derived calls from the 5' RACE reads in MiXCR, one entry per CDR3 protein. This table has 200,000 to 250,000 distinct CDR3 sequences, around 32% appearing once. The sequence was collected from a male donor with ankylosing spondylitis or in good health (not recorded which). Sequencing was performed on blood, either unsorted or a sorted T cell fraction (not recorded which). The chain uses TRBV2 and TRBJ2-7; TRBD2 aligns across 10 bases. The CDR3 bases are TGTGCCAGCACCCCCGGGGGAGTAGCGGGGGGCAAGATCTCCTACGAGCAGTACTTC. Protein sequence: CASTPGGVAGGKISYEQYF.